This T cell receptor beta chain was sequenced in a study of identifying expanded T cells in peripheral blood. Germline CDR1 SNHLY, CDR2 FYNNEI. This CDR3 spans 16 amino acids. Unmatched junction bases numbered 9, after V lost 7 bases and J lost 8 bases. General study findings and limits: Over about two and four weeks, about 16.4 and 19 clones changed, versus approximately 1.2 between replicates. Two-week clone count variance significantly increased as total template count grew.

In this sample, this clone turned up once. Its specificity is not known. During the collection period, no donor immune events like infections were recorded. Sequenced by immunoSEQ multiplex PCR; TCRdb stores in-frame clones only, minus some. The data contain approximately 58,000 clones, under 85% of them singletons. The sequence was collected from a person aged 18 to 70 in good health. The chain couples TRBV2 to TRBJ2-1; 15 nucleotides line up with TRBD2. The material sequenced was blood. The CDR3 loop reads CASTRTSGGAWDEQFF. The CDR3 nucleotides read TGTGCCAGCACCCGGACTAGCGGGGGGGCCTGGGATGAGCAGTTCTTC. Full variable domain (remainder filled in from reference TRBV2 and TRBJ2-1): EPEVTQTPSHQVTQMGQEVILRCVPISNHLYFYWYRQILGQKVEFLVSFYNNEISEKSEIFDDQFSVERPDGSNFTLKIRSTKLEDSAMYFCASTRTSGGAWDEQFFGPGTRLTVL.